This T cell receptor beta chain was found in a study of T cell responses to AZD1222 COVID-19 vaccine. Study-wide results and limits: It was only a handful of AZD1222 recipients who were seropositive at baseline.

Comment on this clone: Its antigen is unidentified.

Clones were sequenced by immunoSEQ multiplex PCR, and TCRdb holds only the in-frame ones, with some missing. Among about 120,000 clones, approximately 88% were seen once, and the ten largest hold less than 6.5%. The germline gives CDR1 SGHAT, CDR2 FQNNGV. The ends were cut back, 2 bases at V and 5 bases at J, with 12 bases in the middle. CDR3 length equals 14 residues. The receptor was isolated from an adult in good health. The chain has TRBV11-2 and TRBJ1-1; D unclear. The sequenced sample was peripheral blood, obtained on day 0 of AZD1222 vaccination. This CDR3 reads CASSLLSGWTEAFF. CDR3 DNA sequence: TGTGCCAGCAGCTTACTTTCCGGGTGGACTGAAGCTTTCTTT.